These 27 T cell receptor beta chains share one sample of origin, sequenced in a study of CD8+ T cells in alopecia areata. The sequencing template was cDNA reverse transcribed from extracted RNA. This table comes from immunoSEQ multiplex PCR, and its TCRdb copy is limited to in-frame clones, with some not included. Of 150,000 or so clones listed, roughly 63% are singletons. Treatment reported: oral pan-JAK inhibitor, 5-10 mg twice daily. Sequencing used CD4+ T cells sorted from blood, obtained at approximately week 55, from a patient treated with tofacitinib. The receptors stem from a human donor with alopecia areata.

This rearrangement joins TRBV2 to TRBJ2-5, with TRBD1 identical over 7 bases. V trimming: 8 bases; J trimming: 2 bases; junction bases outside the gene matches: 11. This CDR3 has 15 amino acids. Germline CDR1 is SNHLY and CDR2 is FYNNEI. CDR3: CASSPTTGRQETQYF. In nucleotides, the CDR3 is TGTGCCAGCTCCCCCACGACAGGGCGGCAAGAGACCCAGTACTTC.

J is TRBJ2-3 and V is TRBV4-1, with 12 nucleotides matching TRBD2. V gave up 5 bases and J gave up 3 bases; unmatched junction bases: 6. The germline gives CDR1 MGHRA, CDR2 YSYEKL. This CDR3 is 16 amino acids long. The CDR3: CASSERLAGETDTQYF. The DNA for the CDR3 is TGCGCCAGCAGCGAAAGACTAGCGGGGGAGACAGATACGCAGTATTTT.

This sequence joins TRBV15 and TRBJ2-3; D is unresolved. The CDR3 covers 13 residues. The germline V gene has CDR1 LNHNV and CDR2 YYDKDF (reference sequence). Trimming removed 6 bases at V and 2 bases at J, with 9 bases between. The chain's CDR3 is CATSKGLTDTQYF. The CDR3 DNA sequence: TGTGCCACCAGTAAGGGTCTCACAGATACGCAGTATTTT.

The DNA for the CDR3 is TGTGCCATCAGTGAAACCGGGACGTATAATCAGCCCCAGCATTTT. Its translation: CAISETGTYNQPQHF. The V and J genes are TRBV10-3 and TRBJ1-5, with D perhaps TRBD1 (5 bases). Trimming took 3 bases from V and 4 from J, leaving 13 bases between them. Germline values: CDR1 ENHRY, CDR2 SYGVKD. This CDR3 region has 15 residues.

The chain recombines TRBV9 with TRBJ2-5; tentative D call: TRBD1 (6 bases). The CDR3 consists of 15 residues. The germline V and J ends were trimmed by 5 bases and 5 bases, with 19 bases remaining between them. CDR1 SGDLS and CDR2 YYNGEE come from the germline V gene. The CDR3 protein is CASSPTQGLGETQYF. Written as DNA, the CDR3 is TGTGCCAGCAGTCCTACTCAGGGGTTGGGCGAGACCCAGTACTTC.

V is TRBV9 and J is TRBJ2-5; D remains unclear. The V and J ends lost 1 base and 4 bases respectively, with 11 bases between them. This CDR3 contains 14 residues. Germline V gene data show CDR1 as SGDLS and CDR2 as YYNGEE. CDR3 region: CASSVKSLGETQYF. DNA for the CDR3: TGTGCCAGCAGCGTAAAATCACTTGGAGAGACCCAGTACTTC.

The genes are TRBV29-1 and TRBJ1-1; no clear D gene. Germline assignment: CDR1 SQVTM and CDR2 ANQGSEA. The CDR3 spans 13 residues. V lost 0 bases and J 1 base, leaving 6 bases between the germline ends. CDR3 nucleotides: TGCAGCGTTGAAGATATACAGAACACTGAAGCTTTCTTT. Protein product: CSVEDIQNTEAFF.

This chain links TRBV6-1 with TRBJ2-7, with D perhaps TRBD1 (6 bases). The CDR3 has 14 amino acids. V shed 4 bases and J shed 3 bases, with 13 bases lying between them. Germline values: CDR1 MNHNS, CDR2 SASEGT. CDR3 in amino acids: CASSVLPQGYEQYF. DNA for the CDR3: TGTGCCAGCAGTGTGTTACCACAGGGCTACGAGCAGTACTTC.

This clone was recorded many times. This chain links TRBV7-8 with TRBJ2-6; TRBD1 is a possible D gene (5 bases). Trimming took 2 bases from V and 2 from J, leaving 7 bases between them. This CDR3 has 15 residues. Germline lookup yields CDR1 SGHVS and CDR2 FQNEAQ. The CDR3 is CASSLQGPGANVLTF. DNA for the CDR3: TGTGCCAGCAGCTTACAGGGTCCTGGGGCCAACGTCCTGACTTTC.

In this sample, this clone turned up a few times. J is TRBJ1-1 and V is TRBV19; D unresolved. The CDR3 runs to 11 residues. The V end lost 8 bases, the J end lost 1 base, and 5 bases lay between the germline ends. Germline CDR1 LNHDA, CDR2 SQIVND (reference sequence). CDR3 residues: CASSENTEAFF. The CDR3 DNA is TGTGCCAGTTCCGAGAACACTGAAGCTTTCTTT.

The rearrangement links TRBV5-1 to TRBJ2-7, with D possibly being TRBD1 (6 bases). The V and J ends lost 1 base and 6 bases respectively, with 14 bases between them. The germline V gene has CDR1 SGHRS and CDR2 YFSETQ. CDR3 length: 14 amino acids. The CDR3: CASSLQGITSEQYF. The CDR3 nucleotides are TGCGCCAGCAGCTTGCAGGGGATAACGAGCGAGCAGTACTTC.

This chain joins TRBV5-1 and TRBJ2-5, with D tentatively TRBD1 (6 bases). The CDR3 totals 16 residues. The V end was cut by 4 bases, the J end by 5 bases, with 21 bases between. CDR1 SGHRS and CDR2 YFSETQ come from the germline V gene. Here the CDR3 DNA reads TGCGCCAGCAGCCCGGATCCGGCAGGGACAAGCGAGACCCAGTACTTC. Encoded protein: CASSPDPAGTSETQYF.

The V and J genes are TRBV19 and TRBJ1-2; the D gene is possibly TRBD1 (5 bases). Germline V gene data show CDR1 as LNHDA and CDR2 as SQIVND (reference sequence). The CDR3 totals 13 residues. With 6 bases removed from V and 6 bases from J, the gap between germline ends came to 14 bases. CDR3 sequence: CASSPEGVHGYTF. The DNA of the CDR3 is TGTGCCAGTAGCCCCGAAGGGGTTCATGGCTACACCTTC.

This chain joins TRBV6-5 and TRBJ2-3; maybe TRBD1 (6 bases). Germline lookup yields CDR1 MNHEY and CDR2 SVGAGI. Trimming left V 4 bases short and J 1 base short, with 12 bases between. This CDR3 region has 15 residues. CDR3 coding DNA: TGTGCCAGCAGTTGGGGCAGGGGTGGCACAGATACGCAGTATTTT. It specifies CASSWGRGGTDTQYF.

V gene TRBV15 combines with J gene TRBJ1-5, with TRBD1 identical over 8 bases. The ends lost 0 bases at V and 5 bases at J; junction bases unmatched: 3. The CDR3 extends over 15 amino acids. Germline CDR1 is LNHNV and CDR2 is YYDKDF (reference sequence). Written as DNA, the CDR3 is TGTGCCACCAGCAGAGACGGGACAGGCTATCAGCCCCAGCATTTT. Translating gives CATSRDGTGYQPQHF.

There are a few counts of this clone. V gene TRBV4-1 combines with J gene TRBJ2-5; no definite D call. Germline-derived CDR1 and CDR2 are MGHRA and YSYEKL. CDR3 length: 13 residues. V was cut by 4 bases and J by 1 base, with 7 bases left in between. The CDR3 protein is CASSRAPQETQYF. The CDR3 bases are TGCGCCAGCAGCCGAGCGCCCCAAGAGACCCAGTACTTC.

The chain couples TRBV30 to TRBJ1-6, with a possible D match to TRBD1 (5 bases). Per germline, CDR1 GTSNPN and CDR2 SVGIG (reference sequence). There are 12 residues in the CDR3. V lost 1 base and J 8 bases, leaving 6 bases between the germline ends. The CDR3 coding sequence is TGTGCCTGGAGTGGGGGGGATTCACCCCTCCACTTT. Its translation: CAWSGGDSPLHF.

CDR3 coding DNA: TGTGCCAGCAGAGCCAGGGCAGGGGCAGAGGGGGTCTATGGCTACACCTTC. Its protein is CASRARAGAEGVYGYTF. The gene calls are TRBV5-4 and TRBJ1-2, with a weak D call TRBD1 (6 bases). This CDR3 has 17 amino acids. The ends were cut back, 5 bases at V and 4 bases at J, with 24 bases in the middle. Germline CDR1 is SGHNT and CDR2 is YYREEE (reference sequence). Drawing the rest from reference TRBV5-4 and TRBJ1-2, the complete variable domain is ETGVTQSPTHLIKTRGQQVTLRCSSQSGHNTVSWYQQALGQGPQFIFQYYREEENGRGNFPPRFSGLQFPNYSSELNVNALELDDSALYLCASRARAGAEGVYGYTFGSGTRLTVV.

This chain uses TRBV27 with TRBJ1-2, with D maybe TRBD1 (5 bases). The CDR3 totals 16 residues. Germline values: CDR1 MNHEY, CDR2 SMNVEV (reference sequence). V lost 6 bases and J lost 8, with 25 bases in between. The CDR3 spells CASSPSGRTSTGGYTF. In DNA form, the CDR3 reads TGTGCCAGCAGCCCCTCAGGGAGGACATCAACGGGGGGCTACACCTTC.

On this clone: No conserved phenylalanine or tryptophan is present at the end of the CDR3, so a read error is the likely explanation. No DNA is shown, since the ends of the CDR3 on it are uncertain; the CDR3 is the one TCRdb lists. The V call is TRBV21-1, the J call TRBJ1-2. TRBV21-1 is listed as a pseudogene. The CDR3 sequence runs 14 residues, both termini included. The CDR3 sequence is CASSKVRGPGGYTL.

The CDR3 region has the DNA TGTGCCAGCTCACGGGAGACGGGGGGCGAGCAGTACTTC. Translated: CASSRETGGEQYF. The chain carries TRBV18 and TRBJ2-7, with 7 bases identical to TRBD2. The CDR3 loop spans 13 amino acids. Germline V lookup: CDR1 KGHSH, CDR2 LQKENI. The V and J ends lost 4 bases and 6 bases, in that order; junction bases with no gene match: 6.

The genes are TRBV27 and TRBJ1-2, with TRBD1 as a possible D gene (5 bases). V was shortened by 3 bases and J by 8 bases, with 10 bases between the two germline ends. Germline loops: CDR1 MNHEY, CDR2 SMNVEV (reference sequence). CDR3 length: 12 residues. CDR3 loop: CASSLAGAGYTF. CDR3 DNA: TGTGCCAGCAGTTTGGCCGGGGCCGGCTACACCTTC.

With respect to this clone: Other nucleotide sequences from this sample produce the same CDR3. This sequence joins TRBV2 and TRBJ2-7; no clear D gene. Germline V gene sequence: CDR1 SNHLY, CDR2 FYNNEI. V shed 6 bases and J shed 3 bases, with 6 bases lying between them. CDR3 length: 11 residues. The CDR3 protein is CASRAVYEQYF. Here the CDR3 DNA reads TGTGCCAGCAGGGCCGTCTACGAGCAGTACTTC.

This clone occurred a few times. V gene TRBV6-6 combines with J gene TRBJ2-7; D unresolved. The ends were cut back, 0 bases at V and 3 bases at J, with 9 bases in the middle. The germline V gene has CDR1 MNHNY and CDR2 SVGAGI (reference sequence). The CDR3 is made up of 14 amino acids. The CDR3 region is CASSYSRTSYEQYF. CDR3 sequence (DNA): TGTGCCAGCAGTTACTCTCGCACGAGCTACGAGCAGTACTTC.

V and J are TRBV14 and TRBJ1-2, with D perhaps TRBD1 (6 bases). CDR3 length: 13 residues. Between the trimmed V and J ends, which lost 4 bases and 4 bases, there was a span of 10 bases. Looked up from germline, CDR1 is SGHDN and CDR2 is FVKESK. In DNA form, the CDR3 reads TGTGCCAGCAGCCTTCAGGGGACCTATGGCTACACCTTC. It specifies CASSLQGTYGYTF.

This clone has just one count. The CDR3 nucleotides are TGCGCCAGCAGATATAGCGGGGGAAGCACAGATACGCAGTATTTT. Translated, it gives CASRYSGGSTDTQYF. The chain joins TRBV4-1 to TRBJ2-3; TRBD2 matches at 9 bases. The V segment lost 6 bases and the J segment 0 bases; nucleotides outside the gene matches: 4. Germline values: CDR1 MGHRA, CDR2 YSYEKL. The CDR3 sequence is 15 residues long.

This clone showed up just a few times. The V call is TRBV27, the J call TRBJ2-7; D tentatively fits TRBD1 or TRBD2 (5 bases each). This CDR3 is 15 amino acids long. The germline V and J ends were trimmed by 0 bases and 1 base, with 10 bases remaining between them. CDR1 is MNHEY, CDR2 SMNVEV, per germline (reference sequence). The CDR3 bases are TGTGCCAGCAGTTTATCGGGGGTCACATCCTACGAGCAGTACTTC. This codes for CASSLSGVTSYEQYF.